This TCR beta chain derives from a study of T-cell memory formation after mild COVID-19. Study results and limitations: There was no confirmation that second-wave clones peaking on day 37 were SARS-CoV-2 specific.

The CDR3 totals 14 residues. A single record per CDR3 protein comes from TCRdb applying MiXCR to the 5' RACE reads. Of 250,000 to 300,000 distinct CDR3 sequences in the sample, 15% to 20% are singletons; the top ten hold about a fifth. Concerning this clonotype: Its antigen is unidentified.

This rearrangement joins TRBV21-1 to TRBJ2-5. TRBV21-1 is given as a pseudogene. The sequencing input was PBMCs or a T cell subset sorted from them (not recorded which). The receptor was isolated from a man aged 18 to 29 who had mild COVID-19 (a few samples of this study predate the infection). Cell type and time point are not known. CDR3 in DNA: TGTGCCAGCAGCAAAAGTGTTGTAGGGGAGACCCAGTACTTC. It specifies CASSKSVVGETQYF.